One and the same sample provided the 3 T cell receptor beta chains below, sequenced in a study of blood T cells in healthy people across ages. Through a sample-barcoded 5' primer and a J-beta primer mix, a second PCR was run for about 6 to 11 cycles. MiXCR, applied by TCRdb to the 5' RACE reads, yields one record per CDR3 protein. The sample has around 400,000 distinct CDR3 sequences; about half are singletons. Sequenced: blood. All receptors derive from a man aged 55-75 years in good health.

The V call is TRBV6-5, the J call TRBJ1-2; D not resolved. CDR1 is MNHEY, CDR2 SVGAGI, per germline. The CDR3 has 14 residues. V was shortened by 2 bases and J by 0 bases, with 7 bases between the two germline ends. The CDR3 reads CASSYLSANYGYTF. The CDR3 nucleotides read TGTGCCAGCAGTTACCTTAGCGCTAACTATGGCTACACCTTC.

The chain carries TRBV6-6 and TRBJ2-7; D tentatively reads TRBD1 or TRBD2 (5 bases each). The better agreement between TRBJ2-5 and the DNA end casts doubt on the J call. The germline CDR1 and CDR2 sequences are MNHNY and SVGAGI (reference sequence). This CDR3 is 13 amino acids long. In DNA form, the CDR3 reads TGTGCCAGCAGTGTTAGAGGGGAAGAGACCCAGTACTTC. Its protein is CASSVRGEETQYF.

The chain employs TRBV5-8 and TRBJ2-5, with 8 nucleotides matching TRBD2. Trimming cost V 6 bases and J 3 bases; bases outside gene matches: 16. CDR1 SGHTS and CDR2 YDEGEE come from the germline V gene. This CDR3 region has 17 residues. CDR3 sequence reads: CASNLQRTGGPKETQYF. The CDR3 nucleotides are TGTGCCAGCAACCTACAGAGAACGGGGGGGCCGAAAGAGACCCAGTACTTC.